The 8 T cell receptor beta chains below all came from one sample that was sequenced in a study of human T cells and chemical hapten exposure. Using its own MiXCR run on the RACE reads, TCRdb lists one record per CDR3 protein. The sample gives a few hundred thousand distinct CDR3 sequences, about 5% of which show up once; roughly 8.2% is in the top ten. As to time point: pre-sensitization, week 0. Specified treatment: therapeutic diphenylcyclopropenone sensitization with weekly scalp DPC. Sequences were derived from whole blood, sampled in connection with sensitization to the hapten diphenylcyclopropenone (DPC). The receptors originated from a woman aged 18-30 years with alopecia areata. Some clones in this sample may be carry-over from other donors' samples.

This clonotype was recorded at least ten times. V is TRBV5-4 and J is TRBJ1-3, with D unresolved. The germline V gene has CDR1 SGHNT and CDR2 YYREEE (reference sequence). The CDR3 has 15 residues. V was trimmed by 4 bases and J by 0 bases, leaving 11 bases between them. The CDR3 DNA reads TGTGCCAGCAGCCGTACAAGTGGCTCTGGAAACACCATATATTTT. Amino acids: CASSRTSGSGNTIYF.

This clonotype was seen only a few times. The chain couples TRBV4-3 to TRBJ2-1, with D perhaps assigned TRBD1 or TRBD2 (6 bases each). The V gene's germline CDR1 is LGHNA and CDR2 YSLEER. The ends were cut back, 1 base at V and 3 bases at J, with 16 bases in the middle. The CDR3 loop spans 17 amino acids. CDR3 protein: CASSQVGGPGGYNEQFF. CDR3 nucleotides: TGCGCCAGCAGCCAAGTTGGGGGGCCTGGTGGCTACAATGAGCAGTTCTTC.

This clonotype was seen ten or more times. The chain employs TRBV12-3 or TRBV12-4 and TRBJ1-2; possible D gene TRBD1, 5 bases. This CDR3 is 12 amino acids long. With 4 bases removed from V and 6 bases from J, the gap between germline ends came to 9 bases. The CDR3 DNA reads TGTGCCAGCAGTTGGGGGACGGATGGCTACACCTTC. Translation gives CASSWGTDGYTF.

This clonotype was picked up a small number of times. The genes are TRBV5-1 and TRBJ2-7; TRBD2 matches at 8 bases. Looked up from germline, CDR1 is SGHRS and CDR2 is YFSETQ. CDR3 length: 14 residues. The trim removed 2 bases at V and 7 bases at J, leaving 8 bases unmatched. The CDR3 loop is CASSLGTSTKEQYF. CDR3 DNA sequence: TGCGCCAGCAGCTTAGGGACTAGTACGAAGGAGCAGTACTTC.

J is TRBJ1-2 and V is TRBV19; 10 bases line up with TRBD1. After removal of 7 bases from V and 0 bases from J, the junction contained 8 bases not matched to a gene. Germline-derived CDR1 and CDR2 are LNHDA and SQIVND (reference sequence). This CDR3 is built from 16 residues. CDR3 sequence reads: CASNSGTGVANYGYTF. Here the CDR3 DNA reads TGTGCCAGTAACTCCGGGACAGGGGTGGCTAACTATGGCTACACCTTC.

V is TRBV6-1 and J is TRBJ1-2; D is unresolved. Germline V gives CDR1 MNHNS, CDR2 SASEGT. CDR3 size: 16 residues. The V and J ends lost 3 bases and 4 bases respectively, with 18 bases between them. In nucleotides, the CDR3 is TGTGCCAGCAGTGACCTAGACATTTCGGGGTCCTATGGCTACACCTTC. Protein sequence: CASSDLDISGSYGYTF.

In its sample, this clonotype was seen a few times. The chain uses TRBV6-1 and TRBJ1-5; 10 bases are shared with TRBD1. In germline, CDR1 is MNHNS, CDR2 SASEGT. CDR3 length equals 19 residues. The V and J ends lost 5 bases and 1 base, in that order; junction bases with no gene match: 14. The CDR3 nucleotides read TGTGCCAGCAGTAAATTGGGACAGGGGAAAGGAGGGAGCAATCAGCCCCAGCATTTT. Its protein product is CASSKLGQGKGGSNQPQHF.

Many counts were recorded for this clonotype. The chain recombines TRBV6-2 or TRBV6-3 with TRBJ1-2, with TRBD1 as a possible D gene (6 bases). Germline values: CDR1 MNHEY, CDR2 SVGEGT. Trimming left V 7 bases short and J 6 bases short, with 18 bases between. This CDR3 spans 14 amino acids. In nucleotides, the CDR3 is TGTGCCAGCAAATCTGGGGGGCTAAAGGATGGCTACACCTTC. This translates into CASKSGGLKDGYTF.